Included here is one T cell receptor (beta chain) sequence, with context. Its antigen remains unknown. The data derive from a study of a mutant IDH1 vaccine in newly diagnosed glioma. Study-level background: Vaccination followed radiotherapy alone by 4-6 weeks, or accompanied temozolomide cycles.

This sample's time point: week 35, safety follow-up. All doses held 300 ug of mutant IDH1 20-mer peptide, with topical imiquimod. Here immunoSEQ multiplex PCR was the method, and the copy in TCRdb shows in-frame clones only, minus some. The sample has 68,000 or so clones, roughly 84% seen once; the top ten hold around 12%. The V gene's germline CDR1 is SNHLY and CDR2 FYNNEI. V gave up 7 bases and J gave up 6 bases; unmatched junction bases: 8. The CDR3 sequence is 15 residues long. Material: PBMCs, obtained from a glioma patient whose treatment included an IDH1 peptide vaccine. The rearrangement uses TRBV2 and TRBJ2-2; 10 nucleotides line up with TRBD1. This sequence originates from a young man with glioma. The CDR3 DNA sequence: TGTGCCAGCACGGGACAGGGGAAGGTTTCCGGGGAGCTGTTTTTT. It specifies CASTGQGKVSGELFF.